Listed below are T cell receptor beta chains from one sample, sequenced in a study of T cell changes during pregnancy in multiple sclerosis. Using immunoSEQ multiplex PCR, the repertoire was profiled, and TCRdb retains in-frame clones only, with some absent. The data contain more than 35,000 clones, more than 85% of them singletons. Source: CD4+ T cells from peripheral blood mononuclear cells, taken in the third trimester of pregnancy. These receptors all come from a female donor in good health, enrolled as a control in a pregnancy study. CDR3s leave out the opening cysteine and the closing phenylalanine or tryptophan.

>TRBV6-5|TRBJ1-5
ASSYSKAAVGQPQH
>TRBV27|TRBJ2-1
ASSAYRVLYNEQF
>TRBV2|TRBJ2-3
AIRETGTDTQY
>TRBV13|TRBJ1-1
ASSWGGAGNTEAF
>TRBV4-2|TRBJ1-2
ASSERANYGYT
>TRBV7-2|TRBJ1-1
ASSVTEGATEAF
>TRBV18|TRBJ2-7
ASSPGQGRYEQY
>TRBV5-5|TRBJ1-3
ASSGTGVSSGNTIY
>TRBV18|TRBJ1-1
ASSQGRGNTEAF
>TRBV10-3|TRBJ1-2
AISDSLDYGYT
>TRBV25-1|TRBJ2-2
ASSEGTGKIGELF
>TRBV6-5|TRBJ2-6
ASSWALPSGANVLT
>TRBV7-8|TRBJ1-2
ASSYAGGGGYT
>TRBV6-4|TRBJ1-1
ASRGGKGGTEAF
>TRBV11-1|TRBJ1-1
ASSRGTGVNTEAF
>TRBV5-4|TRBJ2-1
ASSREVAGHSYNEQF
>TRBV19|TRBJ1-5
ASSISGGREPQH
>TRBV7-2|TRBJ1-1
ASSPRGTGLGAF
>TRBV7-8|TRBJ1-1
ASSTTGATEAF
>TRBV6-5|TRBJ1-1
ASNDRQGSAAF
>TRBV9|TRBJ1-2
ASSVMGEVGYT
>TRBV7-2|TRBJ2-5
ASSLTGSQETQY
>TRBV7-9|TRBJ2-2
ASSLLAGDTGELF
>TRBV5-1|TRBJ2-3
ASSTQRLAGDLDTQY
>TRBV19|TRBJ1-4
ASSMERWEKLF
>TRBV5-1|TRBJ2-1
ASSFSGGYNYEQF
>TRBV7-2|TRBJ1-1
ASSWGRGRTEAF
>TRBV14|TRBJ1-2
ASSQDRPGRGYGYT
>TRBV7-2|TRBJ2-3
ASREGQGRGTDTQY
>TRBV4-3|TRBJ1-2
ASSPLTGAVYGYT
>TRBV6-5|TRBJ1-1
ASSYREANTEAF
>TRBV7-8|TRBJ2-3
ASSLDRLAGGDTQY
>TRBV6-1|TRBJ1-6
ASSDKGRQSYNSPLH
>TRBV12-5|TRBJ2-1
ASGLVTPDSSSYNEQF
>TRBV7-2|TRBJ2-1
ASRLAGADNEQF